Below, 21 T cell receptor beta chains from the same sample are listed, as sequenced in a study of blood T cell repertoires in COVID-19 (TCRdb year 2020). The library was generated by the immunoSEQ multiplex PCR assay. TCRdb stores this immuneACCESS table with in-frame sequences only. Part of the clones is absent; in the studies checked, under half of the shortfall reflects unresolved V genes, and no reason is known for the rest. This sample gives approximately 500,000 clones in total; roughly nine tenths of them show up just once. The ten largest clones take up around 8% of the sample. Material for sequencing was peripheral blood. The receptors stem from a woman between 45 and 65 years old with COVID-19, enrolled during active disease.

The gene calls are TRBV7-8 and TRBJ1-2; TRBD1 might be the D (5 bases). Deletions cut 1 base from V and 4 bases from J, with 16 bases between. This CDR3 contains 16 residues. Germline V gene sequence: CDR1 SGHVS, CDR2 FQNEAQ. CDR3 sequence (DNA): TGTGCCAGCAGCTTAGTCTTGTCGGAGGGGATCTATGGCTACACCTTC. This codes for CASSLVLSEGIYGYTF.

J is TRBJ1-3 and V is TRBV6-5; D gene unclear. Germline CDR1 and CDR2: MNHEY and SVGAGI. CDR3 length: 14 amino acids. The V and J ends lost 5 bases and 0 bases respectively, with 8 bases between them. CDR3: CASSPNFSGNTIYF. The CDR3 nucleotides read TGTGCCAGCAGTCCCAACTTCTCTGGAAACACCATATATTTT.

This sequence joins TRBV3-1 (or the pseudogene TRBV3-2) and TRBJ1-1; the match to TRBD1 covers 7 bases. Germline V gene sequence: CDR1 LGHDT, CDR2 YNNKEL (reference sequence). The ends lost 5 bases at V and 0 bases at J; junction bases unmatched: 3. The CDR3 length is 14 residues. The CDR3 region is CASSFGQVNTEAFF. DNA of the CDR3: TGTGCCAGCAGCTTTGGACAGGTGAACACTGAAGCTTTCTTT.

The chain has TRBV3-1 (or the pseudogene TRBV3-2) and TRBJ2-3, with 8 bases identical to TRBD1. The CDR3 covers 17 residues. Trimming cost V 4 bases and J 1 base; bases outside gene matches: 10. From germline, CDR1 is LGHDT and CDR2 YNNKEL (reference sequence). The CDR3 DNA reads TGTGCCAGCAGCCGCAGGGTGGGGGGACAGGGCACAGATACGCAGTATTTT. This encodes CASSRRVGGQGTDTQYF.

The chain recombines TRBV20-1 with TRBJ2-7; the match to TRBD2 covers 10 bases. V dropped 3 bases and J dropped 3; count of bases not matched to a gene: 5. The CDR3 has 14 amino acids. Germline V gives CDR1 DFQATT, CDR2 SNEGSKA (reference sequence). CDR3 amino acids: CSASSASGGYEQYF. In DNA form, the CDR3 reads TGCAGTGCTAGTTCGGCTAGCGGGGGCTACGAGCAGTACTTC.

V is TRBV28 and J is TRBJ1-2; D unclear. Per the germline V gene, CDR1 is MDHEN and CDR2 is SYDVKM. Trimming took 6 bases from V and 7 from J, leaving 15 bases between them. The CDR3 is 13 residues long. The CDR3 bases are TGTGCCAGCAGGTCAGGATACCTATTTGGCTACACCTTC. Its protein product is CASRSGYLFGYTF.

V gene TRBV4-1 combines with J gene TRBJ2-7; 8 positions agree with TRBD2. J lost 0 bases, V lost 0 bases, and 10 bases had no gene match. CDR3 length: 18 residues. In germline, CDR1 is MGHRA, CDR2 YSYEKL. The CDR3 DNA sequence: TGCGCCAGCAGCCAAGATGGGGCTAGCGGGCGGGGCTCCTACGAGCAGTACTTC. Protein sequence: CASSQDGASGRGSYEQYF.

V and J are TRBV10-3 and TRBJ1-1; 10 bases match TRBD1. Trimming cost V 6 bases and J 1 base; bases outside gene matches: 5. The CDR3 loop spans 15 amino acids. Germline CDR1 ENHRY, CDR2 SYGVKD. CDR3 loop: CAIRGTGVANTEAFF. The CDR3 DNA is TGTGCCATCAGAGGGACAGGGGTGGCGAACACTGAAGCTTTCTTT.

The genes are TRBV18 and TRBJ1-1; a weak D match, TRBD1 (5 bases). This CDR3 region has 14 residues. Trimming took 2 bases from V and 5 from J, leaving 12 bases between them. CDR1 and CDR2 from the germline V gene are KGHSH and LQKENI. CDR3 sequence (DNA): TGTGCCAGCTCACCAGCAGAAGGGGTTACTGAAGCTTTCTTT. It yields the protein CASSPAEGVTEAFF.

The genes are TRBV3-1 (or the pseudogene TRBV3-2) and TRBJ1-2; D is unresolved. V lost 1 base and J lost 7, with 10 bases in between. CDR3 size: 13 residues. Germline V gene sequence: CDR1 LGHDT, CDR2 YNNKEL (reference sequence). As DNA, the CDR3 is TGTGCCAGCAGCCAAGGCCAGGATCTTGGCTACACCTTC. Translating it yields CASSQGQDLGYTF.

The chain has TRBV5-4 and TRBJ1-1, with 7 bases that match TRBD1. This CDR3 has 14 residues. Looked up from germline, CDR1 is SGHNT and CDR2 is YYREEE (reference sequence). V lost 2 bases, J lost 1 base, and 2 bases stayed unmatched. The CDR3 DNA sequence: TGTGCCAGCAGCTTTTACAGGGGGAACACTGAAGCTTTCTTT. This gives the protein CASSFYRGNTEAFF.

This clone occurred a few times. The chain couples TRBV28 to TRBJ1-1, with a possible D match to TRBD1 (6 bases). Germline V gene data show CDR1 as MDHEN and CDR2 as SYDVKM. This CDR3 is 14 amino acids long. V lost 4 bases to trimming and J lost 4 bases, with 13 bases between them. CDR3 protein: CASSSYRVGTEAFF. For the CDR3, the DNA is TGTGCCAGCAGTTCGTACAGGGTGGGCACTGAAGCTTTCTTT.

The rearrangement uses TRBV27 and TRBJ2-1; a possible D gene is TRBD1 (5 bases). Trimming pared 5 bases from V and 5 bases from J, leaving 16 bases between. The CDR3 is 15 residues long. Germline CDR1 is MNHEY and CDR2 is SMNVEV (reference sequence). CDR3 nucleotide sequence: TGTGCCAGCAGTCAAGTTCTCATGGGGCACAATGAGCAGTTCTTC. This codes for CASSQVLMGHNEQFF.

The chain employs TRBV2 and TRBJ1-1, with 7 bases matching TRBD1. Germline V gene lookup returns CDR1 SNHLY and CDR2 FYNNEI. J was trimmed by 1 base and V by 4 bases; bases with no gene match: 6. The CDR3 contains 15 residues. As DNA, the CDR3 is TGTGCCAGCAGTGGACTACAGGGGTCGAACACTGAAGCTTTCTTT. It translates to CASSGLQGSNTEAFF. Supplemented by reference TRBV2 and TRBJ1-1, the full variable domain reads EPEVTQTPSHQVTQMGQEVILRCVPISNHLYFYWYRQILGQKVEFLVSFYNNEISEKSEIFDDQFSVERPDGSNFTLKIRSTKLEDSAMYFCASSGLQGSNTEAFFGQGTRLTVV.

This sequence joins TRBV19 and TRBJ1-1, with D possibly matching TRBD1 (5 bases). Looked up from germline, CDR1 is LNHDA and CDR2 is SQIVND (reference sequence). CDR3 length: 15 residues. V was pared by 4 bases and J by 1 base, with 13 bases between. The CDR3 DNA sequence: TGTGCCAGTAGTAACCAGTACAGGCCGAACACTGAAGCTTTCTTT. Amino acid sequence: CASSNQYRPNTEAFF.

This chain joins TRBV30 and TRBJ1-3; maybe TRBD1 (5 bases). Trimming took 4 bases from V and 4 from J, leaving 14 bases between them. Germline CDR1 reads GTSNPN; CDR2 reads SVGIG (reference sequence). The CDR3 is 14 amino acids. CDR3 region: CAWIRGGYGNTIYF. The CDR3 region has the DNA TGTGCCTGGATTAGGGGAGGGTACGGAAACACCATATATTTT.

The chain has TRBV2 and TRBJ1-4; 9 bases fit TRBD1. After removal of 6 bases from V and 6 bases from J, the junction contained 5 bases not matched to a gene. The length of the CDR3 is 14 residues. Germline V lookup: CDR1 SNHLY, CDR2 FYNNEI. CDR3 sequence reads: CASSRRTGDEKLFF. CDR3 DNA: TGTGCCAGCAGCCGAAGGACAGGGGATGAAAAACTGTTTTTT.

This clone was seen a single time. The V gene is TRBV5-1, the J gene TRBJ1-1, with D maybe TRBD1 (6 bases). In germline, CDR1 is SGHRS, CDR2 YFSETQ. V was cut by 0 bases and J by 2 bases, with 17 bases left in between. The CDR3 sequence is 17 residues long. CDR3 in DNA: TGCGCCAGCAGCTTGGGAGTCAGACAGGATTTAAACACTGAAGCTTTCTTT. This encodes CASSLGVRQDLNTEAFF. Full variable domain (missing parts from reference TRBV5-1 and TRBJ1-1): KAGVTQTPRYLIKTRGQQVTLSCSPISGHRSVSWYQQTPGQGLQFLFEYFSETQRNKGNFPGRFSGRQFSNSRSEMNVSTLELGDSALYLCASSLGVRQDLNTEAFFGQGTRLTVV.

The CDR3 bases are TGTGCCAGCAGCCACGGGACTAGCGGGGTCGGAGATACGCAGTATTTT. Translation gives CASSHGTSGVGDTQYF. This chain connects TRBV3-1 (or the pseudogene TRBV3-2) to TRBJ2-3, with 13 bases fitting TRBD2. Losses at the gene ends were 3 bases for V and 5 bases for J; bases not matched to a gene: 5. Germline values: CDR1 LGHDT, CDR2 YNNKEL (reference sequence). The CDR3 runs 16 residues.

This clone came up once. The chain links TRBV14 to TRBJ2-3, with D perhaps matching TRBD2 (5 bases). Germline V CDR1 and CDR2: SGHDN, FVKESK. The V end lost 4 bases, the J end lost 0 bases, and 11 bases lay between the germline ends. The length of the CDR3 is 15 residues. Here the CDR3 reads CASSPGRGSTDTQYF. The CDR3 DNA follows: TGTGCCAGCAGCCCTGGTCGGGGAAGCACAGATACGCAGTATTTT.

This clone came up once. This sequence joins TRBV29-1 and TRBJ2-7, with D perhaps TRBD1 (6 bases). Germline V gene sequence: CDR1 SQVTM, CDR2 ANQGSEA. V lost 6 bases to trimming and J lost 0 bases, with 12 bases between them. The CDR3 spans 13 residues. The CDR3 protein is CSVSRGASYEQYF. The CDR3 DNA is TGCAGCGTATCCAGGGGAGCCTCCTACGAGCAGTACTTC.